Listed below are T cell receptor beta chains from one sample, sequenced in a study of blood T cell repertoires in COVID-19. Assay: immunoSEQ multiplex PCR; the TCRdb copy retains only in-frame clones and omits some. The data show roughly 250,000 clones, around 90% seen once. The sequenced sample was PBMCs or T cells enriched from blood (not recorded which). These receptors were collected from a young woman who had recovered from COVID-19. Both conserved end residues are part of each CDR3.

>TRBJ1-4|TRBV4-3
CASSQDLWRANEKLFF
>TRBJ1-6|TRBV28
CASSPGSSLTASLHF
>TRBJ2-1|TRBV7-6
CASTVLAGVISSVANEQFF
>TRBJ2-4|TRBV19
CASSIQGPSSKNIQYF
>TRBJ2-3|TRBV6-2/TRBV6-3
CASSYAGLSWDTQYF
>TRBJ1-2|TRBV10-3
CAISEPRGRGLYTF
>TRBJ1-1|TRBV11-2
CASSLDPTRLNTEAFF
>TRBJ2-1|TRBV19
CASKAHRGTGNEQFF
>TRBJ1-1|TRBV24-1
CATSDAMNTEAFF
>TRBJ2-7|TRBV10-3
CAISVGGFTYEQYF
>TRBJ1-4|TRBV2
CASSQGNEKLFF
>TRBJ1-1|TRBV5-4
CASGPGGYSEAFF
>TRBJ2-4|TRBV9
CASSEGHTKNIQYF
>TRBJ1-2|TRBV6-5
CASRKTGQNYGYTF
>TRBJ2-2|TRBV5-5
CASSFSGGSGTGELFF
>TRBJ1-1|TRBV6-2/TRBV6-3
CASSYGQSWSTEAFF
>TRBJ2-1|TRBV7-9
CASSFGRGSSYNEQFF
>TRBJ1-2|TRBV7-2
CASSPRRGYWGYTF
>TRBJ2-1|TRBV5-6
CASSFVHSSYNEQFF
>TRBJ1-4|TRBV27
CASSHRGRLGEKLFF
>TRBJ2-1|TRBV10-3
CAISGTSGRDNEQFF
>TRBJ2-1|TRBV28
CASSFSSRGQGRVSYNEQFF
>TRBJ2-7|TRBV28
CASSLTGLYEQYF
>TRBJ2-1|TRBV9
CASSTLAGGHNEQFF
>TRBJ2-1|TRBV18
CASSPSSGRAVRPYNEQFF
>TRBJ1-3|TRBV4-1
CASSHLGQTGNTIYF
>TRBJ1-5|TRBV2
CASSAALGGRDQPQHF
>TRBJ2-3|TRBV9
CASSVVSSGGMDTQYF
>TRBJ2-2|TRBV11-3
CASSFIAGDTGELFF
>TRBJ2-2|TRBV27
CASSLSFRAGELFF
>TRBJ2-3|TRBV11-2
CASSLGTGETDTQYF
>TRBJ2-1|TRBV24-1
CATSDLTSGSNEQFF
>TRBJ2-7|TRBV25-1
CASSEPGSSYEQYF
>TRBJ2-5|TRBV11-1
CASSLNPAVETQYF
>TRBJ2-1|TRBV15
CATRQSGRPYNEQFF
>TRBJ2-3|TRBV5-1
CASSLMQNPGGQDTQYF
>TRBJ1-6|TRBV5-1
CASSRGQGGSPLHF
>TRBJ2-6|TRBV5-1
CASSPGQISGANVLTF
>TRBJ2-7|TRBV4-3
CASSQGNGGSYEQYF
>TRBJ1-2|TRBV28
CASSRRPGPGGYTF
>TRBJ1-1|TRBV7-2
CASSVGTGVTEAFF
>TRBJ2-5|TRBV28
CASSLTGAVETQYF
>TRBJ1-4|TRBV28
CASFSGGEKLFF
>TRBJ1-4|TRBV5-1
CASSLAGQGPSNEKLFF
>TRBJ2-3|TRBV11-1
CASSLARNSRTDTQYF
>TRBJ2-1|TRBV7-9
CASSETWTGRRRSYNEQFF
>TRBJ2-2|TRBV2
CASSLGQGTGELFF
>TRBJ2-5|TRBV5-1
CASSLGPGQGSQETQYF
>TRBJ2-1|TRBV3-1/TRBV3-2
CASSLRTGTSYNEQFF
>TRBJ1-6|TRBV5-1
CASRGLFMSNSPLHF
>TRBJ2-1|TRBV11-1
CASTPRLSSYNEQFF